These 2 T cell receptor beta chains were all obtained from the same sample, sequenced in a study of blood T cells in healthy people across ages. A second PCR, run for about 7 to 11 cycles, used a sample-barcoded 5' primer plus a J-beta primer mix. In TCRdb, the 5' RACE reads were re-called with MiXCR into one record per CDR3 protein. Among approximately 1,100,000 distinct CDR3 sequences listed, around 45% were seen once. Specimen: blood. All receptors derive from a woman aged 60 to 75 in good health.

The chain couples TRBV20-1 to TRBJ2-1; D might be TRBD1 (6 bases). The CDR3 extends over 15 amino acids. Germline V gives CDR1 DFQATT, CDR2 SNEGSKA (reference sequence). V was pared by 0 bases and J by 10 bases, with 19 bases between. The CDR3 loop reads CSARDEGEWRAEQFF. For the CDR3, the DNA is TGCAGTGCTAGAGATGAGGGGGAGTGGCGCGCGGAGCAGTTCTTC.

V and J are TRBV29-1 and TRBJ2-3; TRBD2 matches 8 bases. The CDR3 is 19 amino acids. V was clipped by 4 bases and J by 2 bases; unmatched bases: 20. Germline lookup yields CDR1 SQVTM and CDR2 ANQGSEA. In nucleotides, the CDR3 is TGCAGCGTTGCGCCAACCGTAGGGCTAGCGGGCCTAACCACAGATACGCAGTATTTT. This sequence encodes CSVAPTVGLAGLTTDTQYF.